This entry lists 16 T cell receptor beta chains sequenced from one sample in a study of cytomegalovirus exposure and HLA in healthy donors. This PCR relied on a set of 60 Vbeta primers and 13 Jbeta primers. Clones were read by immunoSEQ multiplex PCR, and TCRdb kept only the in-frame ones, dropping some. The sample shows fewer than 200,000 clones, 55% to 80% of them seen only once. Sequencing input: PBMCs. These TCRs come from a woman aged 18 to 35 in good health and CMV-seropositive.

Concerning this clone itself: The sample has other DNA sequences that encode this CDR3 too. CDR3 sequence reads: CAIKRQGNTEAFF. CDR3 DNA sequence: TGTGCCATTAAAAGACAGGGAAACACTGAAGCTTTCTTT. The chain carries TRBV10-3 and TRBJ1-1, with TRBD1 identical over 7 bases. The CDR3 spans 13 residues. Germline CDR1 is ENHRY and CDR2 is SYGVKD. Germline trimming cut 9 bases from V and 2 bases from J; bases unmatched to any gene: 6.

The gene calls are TRBV2 and TRBJ1-5; 7 nucleotides line up with TRBD1. Per the germline V gene, CDR1 is SNHLY and CDR2 is FYNNEI. V gave up 7 bases and J gave up 4 bases; unmatched junction bases: 28. The CDR3 has 21 residues. The CDR3 loop is CASKNTPQRRGGVSRNQPQHF. CDR3 DNA sequence: TGTGCCAGCAAGAACACCCCCCAAAGGAGAGGGGGCGTCTCTCGGAATCAGCCCCAGCATTTT.

This clone has just one count. A much more abundant neighbour one base away suggests this may be a read error. The sample holds other DNA sequences that translate to the same CDR3. The chain carries TRBV4-2 and TRBJ1-5, with D unresolved. This CDR3 region has 15 residues. Germline V gene lookup returns CDR1 LGHNA and CDR2 YNFKEQ. For the CDR3, the DNA is TGTGCCAGCAGCCAAGATCGGGAGGGTGCGCAGCCCCAGCACTTT. This sequence encodes CASSQDREGAQPQHF.

The chain joins TRBV19 to TRBJ1-2; D remains ambiguous. The CDR3 loop spans 12 amino acids. CDR1 and CDR2 (germline): LNHDA, SQIVND (reference sequence). Trimming stripped 5 bases from V and 6 bases from J, with 10 bases between. The chain's CDR3 is CASSPGGHGYTF. DNA for the CDR3: TGTGCCAGTAGTCCCGGAGGCCATGGCTACACCTTC.

CDR3 sequence reads: CASSPDWGQGISNYGYTF. The CDR3 nucleotides are TGTGCCAGCAGCCCAGACTGGGGGCAGGGAATATCGAACTATGGCTACACCTTC. V gene TRBV4-2 combines with J gene TRBJ1-2, with D tentatively TRBD1 (6 bases). Germline assignment: CDR1 LGHNA and CDR2 YNFKEQ. The CDR3 loop spans 18 amino acids. Trimming pared 4 bases from V and 2 bases from J, leaving 23 bases between.

The V gene is TRBV19, the J gene TRBJ1-1; 7 nucleotides line up with TRBD1. Looked up from germline, CDR1 is LNHDA and CDR2 is SQIVND (reference sequence). J was trimmed by 1 base and V by 5 bases; bases with no gene match: 13. This CDR3 region has 17 residues. The CDR3 bases are TGTGCCAGTAGTCCCACCCGGACAGGCTTCTGGAACACTGAAGCTTTCTTT. This gives the protein CASSPTRTGFWNTEAFF.

The CDR3 DNA is TGTGCCAGCAGCGTTGGGGGGAGCTCCTACGAGCAGTACTTC. Translated: CASSVGGSSYEQYF. This chain joins TRBV9 and TRBJ2-7; possible D gene TRBD2, 6 bases. Germline lookup yields CDR1 SGDLS and CDR2 YYNGEE. This CDR3 is 14 amino acids long. V dropped 2 bases and J dropped 0 bases, with 9 bases sitting between them.

J is TRBJ2-3 and V is TRBV27; 10 bases agree with TRBD1. The CDR3 has 17 amino acids. Germline loops: CDR1 MNHEY, CDR2 SMNVEV (reference sequence). V lost 1 base and J lost 4; bases outside the gene matches: 8. The CDR3 bases are TGTGCCAGCAGTTTATGGCCCCGGGACAGGGGCTCAGATACGCAGTATTTT. Translation: CASSLWPRDRGSDTQYF.

The CDR3 is CASSLMGQDTEAFF. The CDR3 nucleotides read TGTGCCAGCAGTCTTATGGGACAGGACACTGAAGCTTTCTTT. J is TRBJ1-1 and V is TRBV7-3; 8 positions agree with TRBD1. The V gene's germline CDR1 is SGHTA and CDR2 FQGTGA. V dropped 6 bases and J dropped 3; count of bases not matched to a gene: 6. The CDR3 contains 14 residues.

The V call is TRBV5-6, the J call TRBJ1-5; D not certain. The germline V gene encodes CDR1 SGHDT and CDR2 YYEEEE. Trimming took off 1 base at V and 5 bases at J, with 13 bases between the two ends. CDR3 length: 15 residues. CDR3 sequence: CASSLFEAWDQPQHF. CDR3 nucleotides: TGTGCCAGCAGCTTGTTTGAGGCCTGGGATCAGCCCCAGCATTTT.

The table lists this clone with a few counts. The chain is built from TRBV14 and TRBJ2-7, with TRBD2 identical over 8 bases. The CDR3 extends over 15 amino acids. The V and J ends lost 1 base and 1 base, in that order; junction bases with no gene match: 3. CDR1 is SGHDN, CDR2 FVKESK, per germline. The CDR3 loop is CASSQGGLASYEQYF. CDR3 in DNA: TGTGCCAGCAGCCAAGGAGGACTAGCTTCCTACGAGCAGTACTTC.

The chain couples TRBV4-1 to TRBJ2-1; 12 bases are a match to TRBD2. The V segment lost 0 bases and the J segment 8 bases; nucleotides outside the gene matches: 11. Germline CDR1 reads MGHRA; CDR2 reads YSYEKL. The CDR3 totals 18 residues. The CDR3 DNA reads TGCGCCAGCAGCCAAGATTGGTCTAGCGGGAGGGCCTCTCATGAGCAGTTCTTC. Its protein is CASSQDWSSGRASHEQFF.

In this sample, this clone turned up once. The chain joins TRBV6-5 to TRBJ2-7; 11 nucleotides align to TRBD1. This CDR3 has 16 amino acids. J gave up 9 bases and V 0 bases, and 10 bases lay outside the gene matches. Germline CDR1 is MNHEY and CDR2 is SVGAGI. The CDR3 loop reads CASSYSSGTGGLGQYF. The CDR3 nucleotides read TGTGCCAGCAGTTACTCGAGCGGGACAGGGGGTTTGGGGCAGTACTTC.

The table lists this clone with a few counts. The genes are TRBV7-9 and TRBJ2-1; 9 bases align to TRBD2. V was clipped by 5 bases and J by 6 bases; unmatched bases: 11. From germline, CDR1 is SEHNR and CDR2 FQNEAQ (reference sequence). The CDR3 runs to 16 residues. CDR3 residues: CASSVSGGPTSNEQFF. CDR3 nucleotides: TGTGCCAGCAGCGTTAGCGGGGGCCCAACAAGCAATGAGCAGTTCTTC.

This clone occurred once. The gene calls are TRBV19 and TRBJ2-1, with a weak D call TRBD2 (5 bases). This CDR3 comprises 14 residues. CDR1 and CDR2 (germline): LNHDA, SQIVND (reference sequence). V gave up 6 bases and J gave up 1 base, with 10 bases separating them. The CDR3 bases are TGTGCCAGTAGCGCTCGGAGGTCCTACAATGAGCAGTTCTTC. It is translated as CASSARRSYNEQFF.

This chain connects TRBV30 to TRBJ1-2; TRBD1 aligns across 7 bases. Trimming at V came to 3 bases and at J to 0 bases, leaving 10 bases not matched to a gene. The CDR3 runs to 16 residues. Germline lookup yields CDR1 GTSNPN and CDR2 SVGIG (reference sequence). CDR3: CAWSVNPDRANYGYTF. The CDR3 DNA is TGTGCCTGGAGCGTCAACCCCGACAGGGCTAACTATGGCTACACCTTC.